This T cell receptor (beta chain) was identified during a study of blood T cell repertoires in COVID-19. Study summary: Sites across the United States, Italy and Spain contributed samples from acute and convalescent COVID-19.

The table came from immunoSEQ multiplex PCR; TCRdb's copy has only in-frame clones and leaves some out. The sample has a few hundred thousand clones; about nine tenths are singletons. V was clipped by 4 bases and J by 7 bases, with 15 bases between them. CDR1 is SGHRS, CDR2 YFSETQ, per germline. CDR3 length equals 14 residues. Sequencing was done on a sample of PBMCs or T cells enriched from blood (not recorded which). J is TRBJ2-1 and V is TRBV5-1, with D possibly TRBD1 on 6 matching bases. The sequence was obtained from a woman between 45 and 60 years old who had been exposed to COVID-19. The CDR3 coding sequence is TGCGCCAGCAGCACCCCACCTGACAGGAATGAGCAGTTCTTC. Encoded protein: CASSTPPDRNEQFF.